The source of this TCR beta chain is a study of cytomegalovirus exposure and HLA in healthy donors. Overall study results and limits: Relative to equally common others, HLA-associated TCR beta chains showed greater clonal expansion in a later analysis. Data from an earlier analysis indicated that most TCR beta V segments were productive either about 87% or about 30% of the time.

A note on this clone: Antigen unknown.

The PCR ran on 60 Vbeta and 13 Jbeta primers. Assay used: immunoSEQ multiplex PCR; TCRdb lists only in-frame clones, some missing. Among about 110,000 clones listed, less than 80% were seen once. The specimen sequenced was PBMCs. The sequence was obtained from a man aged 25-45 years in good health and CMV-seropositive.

CDR3 sequence: CASSAGTTRDNEQFF. The CDR3 coding sequence is TGTGCCAGCAGCGCCGGGACAACCAGAGACAATGAGCAGTTCTTC. V usage is TRBV9 and J usage is TRBJ2-1, with D possibly matching TRBD1 (6 bases). The germline V gene has CDR1 SGDLS and CDR2 YYNGEE. CDR3 length equals 15 residues. Deletions cut 3 bases from V and 5 bases from J, with 15 bases between.